This T cell receptor beta chain was obtained from a study of blood T cell repertoires in COVID-19. For the study at large: PBMCs, B-cell-depleted T cells, or T cells were the source of the cDNA or gDNA that made up the material.

The ends were cut back, 3 bases at V and 8 bases at J, with 13 bases in the middle. The CDR3 extends over 13 amino acids. From germline, CDR1 is SGHNT and CDR2 YENEEA. TCRdb's table, derived via immunoSEQ multiplex PCR, lists solely in-frame clones and lacks some. The repertoire has around 260,000 clones, 85% to 90% of them found once; the top ten carry roughly 1.6%. Sequenced sample: peripheral blood. This TCR came from a woman aged 40-49 years who had recovered from COVID-19. The chain joins TRBV11-3 to TRBJ1-2; D remains ambiguous. The CDR3: CASSFSDGGGYTF. CDR3 coding DNA: TGTGCCAGCAGCTTCTCGGACGGAGGGGGCTACACCTTC.